A selection of T cell receptor beta chains follows, all from one sample in a study of spatial heterogeneity in lung cancer. TCRdb re-called the 5' RACE reads with MiXCR, one entry per CDR3 protein. The repertoire holds some 100,000 distinct CDR3 sequences, with roughly 12% as singletons. Sequences were derived from PBMCs, sampled at surgery. The receptors stem from a male donor with early-stage non-small cell lung cancer. The CDR3 runs from the conserved cysteine through the conserved F or W. D genes are given only for firm matches. Only part of the rows carry a size: once, few, many, or a class if the clone is expanded.

cdr3_aa	cdr3_nt	v_call	j_call	d_call	clone_size
CASSVTSGNEQYF	TGTGCCAGCAGCGTCACTAGCGGGAACGAGCAGTACTTC	TRBV7-2	TRBJ2-7	TRBD2	.
CATGLPHNEQFF	TGTGCCACCGGACTACCACACAATGAGCAGTTCTTC	TRBV15	TRBJ2-1	.	.
CASSLVGGDSEQFF	TGTGCCAGCAGCTTAGTAGGGGGGGACAGTGAGCAGTTCTTC	TRBV7-2	TRBJ2-1	.	few
CASSALHMDEFYNEQFF	TGTGCCAGCAGTGCCCTTCACATGGATGAATTCTACAATGAGCAGTTCTTC	TRBV28	TRBJ2-1	.	many
CASSLMLTSAGFYEQYF	TGTGCCAGCAGCTTAATGCTCACAAGCGCCGGCTTCTACGAGCAGTACTTC	TRBV7-2	TRBJ2-7	.	few
CSVIGRTGAPYEQYF	TGCAGCGTGATTGGAAGGACAGGGGCACCCTACGAGCAGTACTTC	TRBV29-1	TRBJ2-7	TRBD1	.
CASSEKSRSTDTQYF	TGTGCCAGCAGCGAGAAGTCGCGGAGCACAGATACGCAGTATTTT	TRBV13	TRBJ2-3	.	many
CASSLTTVITYNSPLHF	TGTGCCAGCAGTTTAACAACCGTAATAACCTATAATTCACCCCTCCACTTT	TRBV27	TRBJ1-6	.	.
CASSLSAGGSSSPLHF	TGTGCCAGCAGCTTGTCCGCAGGGGGTAGTTCGTCACCCCTCCACTTT	TRBV5-6	TRBJ1-6	TRBD1	few
CASSSPGQGFHEQYF	TGTGCCAGCAGTTCCCCGGGACAGGGGTTTCACGAGCAGTACTTC	TRBV28	TRBJ2-7	TRBD1	many
CASQMGLAGIQETQYF	TGTGCCAGCCAGATGGGACTAGCGGGGATCCAAGAGACCCAGTACTTC	TRBV28	TRBJ2-5	TRBD2	many
CASSSGNTIYF	TGTGCCAGCAGCTCTGGAAACACCATATATTTT	TRBV7-6	TRBJ1-3	.	.
CASGTSGPNSYNEQFF	TGTGCCAGCGGGACTAGCGGACCCAACTCCTACAATGAGCAGTTCTTC	TRBV6-5	TRBJ2-1	TRBD2	.
CAWRSRDREFKYGYTF	TGTGCCTGGAGGTCCCGGGACAGGGAATTCAAGTATGGCTACACCTTC	TRBV30	TRBJ1-2	TRBD1	few
CASSLTRMEGAFF	TGTGCCAGCAGTCTTACACGGATGGAGGGAGCTTTCTTT	TRBV7-2	TRBJ1-1	.	many
CASSEGVPFDYTF	TGTGCCAGCAGTGAGGGGGTCCCCTTCGACTACACCTTC	TRBV2	TRBJ1-2	.	few
CASYGSGQGFNQPQHF	TGTGCCAGCTACGGGTCGGGACAGGGCTTCAATCAGCCCCAGCATTTT	TRBV28	TRBJ1-5	TRBD1	.
CASSQESRTSGSEQYF	TGCGCCAGCAGCCAAGAGTCAAGGACTAGCGGGAGCGAGCAGTACTTC	TRBV4-3	TRBJ2-7	TRBD2	.
CASRLHAGKETQYF	TGTGCCAGCAGACTGCACGCGGGAAAAGAGACCCAGTACTTC	TRBV7-2	TRBJ2-5	.	few
CASSSFLSSYEQYF	TGTGCCAGCAGCTCTTTTTTGAGCTCCTACGAGCAGTACTTC	TRBV13	TRBJ2-7	.	few
CASSLFQTGADQETQYF	TGTGCCAGCAGTTTATTCCAGACAGGGGCGGACCAAGAGACCCAGTACTTC	TRBV28	TRBJ2-5	TRBD1	few
CASHHNALNIQYF	TGTGCCAGCCACCATAACGCGCTGAACATTCAGTACTTC	TRBV28	TRBJ2-4	.	many
CASSMDRVGLGYTF	TGTGCCAGCAGCATGGACAGGGTCGGCCTTGGCTACACCTTC	TRBV7-9	TRBJ1-2	TRBD1	.
CSASGPPGGGLDTQYF	TGCAGTGCTAGCGGCCCCCCCGGGGGGGGCCTGGATACGCAGTATTTT	TRBV20-1	TRBJ2-3	TRBD2	few
CASSLGQGMKTQYF	TGTGCCAGCAGTTTGGGACAAGGAATGAAGACCCAGTACTTC	TRBV28	TRBJ2-5	.	few
CAISESDRGYQPQHF	TGTGCCATCAGTGAGTCGGATCGGGGATATCAGCCCCAGCATTTT	TRBV10-3	TRBJ1-5	.	few
CASSPRLDYEQYF	TGTGCCAGCAGCCCTCGTCTAGACTACGAGCAGTACTTC	TRBV7-6	TRBJ2-7	.	few
CASSLGQGDGYTF	TGTGCCAGCTCACTCGGACAGGGTGACGGCTACACCTTC	TRBV18	TRBJ1-2	TRBD1	.
CSAGGQQETQYF	TGCAGTGCTGGCGGACAACAAGAGACCCAGTACTTC	TRBV20-1	TRBJ2-5	.	few
CASSQAIRGAAKNIQYF	TGCGCCAGCAGCCAAGCAATCAGGGGGGCGGCCAAAAACATTCAGTACTTC	TRBV4-3	TRBJ2-4	.	.
CASSLDTGYNSPLHF	TGTGCCAGCAGCTTAGACACAGGTTATAATTCACCCCTCCACTTT	TRBV7-2	TRBJ1-6	.	many
CASSWRNEQFF	TGTGCCAGCAGTTGGAGGAATGAGCAGTTCTTC	TRBV12-3/TRBV12-4	TRBJ2-1	.	many
CASSSPGTGMDEQFF	TGTGCCAGCAGCTCTCCGGGGACAGGGATGGATGAGCAGTTCTTC	TRBV11-1	TRBJ2-1	TRBD1	.
CASSPDSPNQPQHF	TGCGCCAGCAGCCCAGACAGCCCCAATCAGCCCCAGCATTTT	TRBV5-1	TRBJ1-5	.	many
CASSSNGLRATDTQYF	TGTGCCAGCAGTTCGAACGGTCTTCGGGCCACAGATACGCAGTATTTT	TRBV28	TRBJ2-3	.	few
CSARDRVSVNEQFF	TGCAGTGCTAGAGATCGAGTTAGCGTCAATGAGCAGTTCTTC	TRBV20-1	TRBJ2-1	.	few
CATIASPGQAEAFF	TGTGCCACCATTGCGTCCCCCGGGCAGGCTGAAGCTTTCTTT	TRBV10-3	TRBJ1-1	.	.
CSAKSFEYEQYF	TGCAGTGCGAAGTCCTTCGAGTACGAGCAGTACTTC	TRBV20-1	TRBJ2-7	.	few
CASSSGTSRYNEQFF	TGTGCCAGCAGCTCCGGGACTAGCAGATACAATGAGCAGTTCTTC	TRBV7-3	TRBJ2-1	TRBD2	.
CASRNTASGANVLTF	TGCGCCAGCAGAAACACAGCTTCTGGGGCCAACGTCCTGACTTTC	TRBV5-1	TRBJ2-6	.	.
CASSQGIGVLYNEQFF	TGCGCCAGCAGCCAAGGTATCGGGGTACTGTACAATGAGCAGTTCTTC	TRBV4-3	TRBJ2-1	.	.
CASSQGTSSDVLTF	TGTGCCAGCAGTCAAGGGACTAGCTCCGACGTCCTGACTTTC	TRBV12-3/TRBV12-4	TRBJ2-6	TRBD2	many
CSASAEIKNIQYF	TGCAGTGCCTCAGCGGAAATCAAAAACATTCAGTACTTC	TRBV20-1	TRBJ2-4	.	.
CASSGKSSGNTIYF	TGTGCCAGCAGCGGAAAGAGCTCTGGAAACACCATATATTTT	TRBV9	TRBJ1-3	.	.
CSARGSSSFEQYF	TGCAGTGCTAGAGGTTCTAGCTCGTTCGAGCAGTACTTC	TRBV20-1	TRBJ2-7	.	few
CAWTSGQGNEAFF	TGTGCCTGGACTTCGGGACAGGGCAATGAAGCTTTCTTT	TRBV30	TRBJ1-1	TRBD1	.
CASSQDLGNTGELFF	TGTGCCAGCAGCCAAGATCTGGGTAACACCGGGGAGCTGTTTTTT	TRBV14	TRBJ2-2	.	.
CASSSAGVNTEAFF	TGTGCCAGCAGTTCCGCAGGGGTGAACACTGAAGCTTTCTTT	TRBV28	TRBJ1-1	.	few